This T cell receptor beta chain was sequenced for a study of molecular identifiers for immune sequencing clone quantification (dated by TCRdb to the late 2010s). Concerning the study at large: In a replicate experiment, RNA from about 19,000 or 110,000 naive CD8 T cells was split into five aliquots, four of which were sequenced. This methods study used CD8 T cells to benchmark TCR RNA copy counting and molecular-identifier clustering-based TCR repertoire sequencing (MIDCIRS).

Only a few counts were recorded for this clonotype. What this receptor recognizes is not known. Base qualities are not at hand, and no much larger clone is one base apart. Libraries of naive CD8 T cells were generated from roughly 20,000 to 1,000,000 sorted cells, with 10%, 30% or 50% of the purified RNA used. Naive CD8 T cells, defined as CD8+CD4-CCR7+CD45RA+, were FACS-sorted into RLT Plus buffer on a BD FACSAria II. To test detection sensitivity, Jurkat RNA equivalent to over 8 TCR copies was spiked into samples of about 19,000-1,000,000 naive CD8 T cells. CD8 T cells were enriched using RosetteSep CD8+ T Cell Enrichment Cocktail and Ficoll-Paque, and the enriched cells then underwent ACK red cell lysis. The CDR3 runs 13 amino acids, cysteine and phenylalanine included. Only CDR3 DNA is held: 39 bases, read in frame from base 1. In the germline V gene, CDR1 corresponds to SGDLS and CDR2 to YYNGEE. Trimming costs V 0 bases and J 8 bases, and their ends lie 12 bases apart.

Libraries were built with PCR. Sequencing relied on an Illumina HiSeq 4000. Bulk TCR libraries were prepared as previously described, using TCR primers listed in Table S5. Purification of total RNA was performed with the Qiagen AllPrep DNA/RNA kit. Reads from multiple sequencing runs of the same library were pooled before analysis. As for the authors' bioinformatics: Reads were retained only if the reads had an exact TCR constant sequence, and the retained reads were trimmed to 150 nt and grouped according to their 12-nt molecular barcodes. Within each barcode group, reads were sub-clustered at a 15% Levenshtein threshold, and quality-weighted consensus sequences were built per RNA molecule. Non-functional sequences were removed, as were lower-count sequences one edit away from another. Barcode sub-clusters with fewer than 20% of the maximum read count were removed, based on fitting two negative binomial distributions. TCRdb passed the public sequencing reads through fastp at Q25 and MiXCR, retaining productive beta sequences. For every CDR3 protein sequence, its rows merge into one entry that carries the most common genes and DNA. The V and J calls reflect TCRdb's pipeline rather than the authors' work. The sample profile shows about 640,000 distinct CDR3 sequences; 15% to 20% of them were found once. Roughly 0.83% of the sample belongs to the ten largest clones.

Broad study findings and their caveats: A single cell's worth of spiked-in Jurkat TCR RNA was reported detectable even among 750,000 to 1,000,000 naive CD8 T cells. The sizes of highly expanded clones could end up underestimated when identical TCR molecules share a barcode. Approximately 2.7 recovered TCR RNA copies per cell were obtained by modeling, versus approximately 9 by digital PCR, implying a capture efficiency of about 30%. The naive libraries included spiked-in Jurkat TCR RNA (about ten copies' worth), and this Jurkat TCR RNA is not part of the donor repertoire. In CMV-specific effector cells, over 99% of molecules were held by clones above 20 RNA copies, whereas under 1% of molecules were held by such clones in naive cells. Without barcode sub-clustering, chimeric consensus sequences inflated TCR diversity; chimeras reached as high as 47%.

The origin of this receptor is a human donor in good health. Some libraries in this study had Jurkat cell RNA spiked in. The chain links TRBV9 with TRBJ2-7, with the identity of the D gene unclear. Specimen: naive CD8+ T cells from blood, with Jurkat cell RNA spiked in. In the paper's terms, the cell subset or site label means: FACS-sorted CD8+CD4-CCR7+CD45RA+ naive T cells. CDR3 protein: CASSVGTATQQYF. The DNA reads TGTGCCAGCAGCGTAGGTACCGCTACGCAGCAGTACTTC.